Sequencing of this T cell receptor beta chain was carried out in a study of Ad26.COV2.S vaccination and SARS-CoV-2 variants. About the study: Donor got 5x10^10 or 1x10^11 viral particles of Ad26.COV2.S. Study outcomes and limitations: There was reportedly substantial breadth in spike-specific CD8+ and CD4+ T cell responses after vaccination.

Repertoires were generated with immunoSEQ multiplex PCR, while TCRdb's copy carries only in-frame clones and drops some. This sample yields approximately 240,000 clones, of which roughly 90% are seen a single time; approximately 11% belongs to the top ten. Notes on this clone: Its antigen is currently unknown.

This CDR3 region has 14 residues. V was clipped by 6 bases and J by 7 bases, with 19 bases between them. Germline V CDR1 and CDR2: MNHEY, SMNVEV (reference sequence). As to treatment: around 19 received Ad26.COV2.S at low or high dose, single or two shots; about 5 received placebo; per-sample allocation not given. Collection of the samples took place on day 63 after the first injection of vaccine or placebo. Immunization relied on an Ad26 vector, which expressed Wuhan-strain SARS-CoV-2 spike. This TCR came from a person between 18 and 65 years old who received the Ad26.COV2.S COVID-19 vaccine or a placebo. The chain carries TRBV27 and TRBJ2-7; D could derive from TRBD1 or TRBD2 (6 bases each). Material: peripheral blood, obtained in a trial of Ad26.COV2.S vaccine versus placebo. For the CDR3, the DNA is TGTGCCAGCAGCAGGGGACTGGGGGTTGGGGAGCAGTACTTC. Its translation is CASSRGLGVGEQYF.